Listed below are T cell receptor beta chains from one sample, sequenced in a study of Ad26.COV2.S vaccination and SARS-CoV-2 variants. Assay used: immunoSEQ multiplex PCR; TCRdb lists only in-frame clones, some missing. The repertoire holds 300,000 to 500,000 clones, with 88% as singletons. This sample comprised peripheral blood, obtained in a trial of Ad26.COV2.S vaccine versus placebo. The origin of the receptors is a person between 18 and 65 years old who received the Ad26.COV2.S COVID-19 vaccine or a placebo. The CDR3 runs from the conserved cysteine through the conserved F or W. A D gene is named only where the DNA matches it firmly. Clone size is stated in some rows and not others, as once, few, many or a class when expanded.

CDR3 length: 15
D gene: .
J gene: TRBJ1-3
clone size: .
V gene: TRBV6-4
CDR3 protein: CASSIGQWSGNTIYF
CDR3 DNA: TGTGCCAGCAGTATAGGACAGTGGTCGGGAAACACCATATATTTT

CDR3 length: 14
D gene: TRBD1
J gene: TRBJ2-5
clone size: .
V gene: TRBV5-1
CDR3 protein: CASRPGTGRETQYF
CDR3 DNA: TGCGCCAGCAGACCCGGGACAGGGAGAGAGACCCAGTACTTC

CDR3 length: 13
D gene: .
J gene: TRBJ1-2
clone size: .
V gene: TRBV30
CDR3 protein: CAWSVGASYGYTF
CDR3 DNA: TGTGCCTGGAGTGTAGGTGCCAGCTATGGCTACACCTTC

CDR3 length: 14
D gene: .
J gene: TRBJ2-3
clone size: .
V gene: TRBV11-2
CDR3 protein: CASSLGVAPDTQYF
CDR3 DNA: TGTGCCAGCAGCTTAGGGGTAGCGCCAGATACGCAGTATTTT

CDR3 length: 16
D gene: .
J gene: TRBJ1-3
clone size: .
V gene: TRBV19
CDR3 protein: CASSPSQRSSGNTIYF
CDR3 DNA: TGTGCCAGTAGTCCCTCGCAGCGCTCCTCTGGAAACACCATATATTTT

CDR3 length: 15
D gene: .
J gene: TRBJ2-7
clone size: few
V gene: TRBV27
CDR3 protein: CASSLSQVGYYEQYF
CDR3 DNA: TGTGCCAGCAGTTTATCGCAGGTGGGGTACTACGAGCAGTACTTC

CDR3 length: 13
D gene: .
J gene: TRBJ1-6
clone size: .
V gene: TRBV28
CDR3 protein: CAIESSYNSPLHF
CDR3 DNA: TGTGCCATCGAGAGCTCCTATAATTCACCCCTCCACTTT

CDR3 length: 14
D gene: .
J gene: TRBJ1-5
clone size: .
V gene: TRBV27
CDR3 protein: CASSLTASNQPQHF
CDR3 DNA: TGTGCCAGCAGTCTTACAGCTAGCAATCAGCCCCAGCATTTT

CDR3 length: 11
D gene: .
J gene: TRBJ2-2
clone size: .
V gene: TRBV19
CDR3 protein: CASSLHGELFF
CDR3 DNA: TGTGCCAGTAGTCTACACGGGGAGCTGTTTTTT

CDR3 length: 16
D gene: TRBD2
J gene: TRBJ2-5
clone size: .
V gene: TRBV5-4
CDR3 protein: CASSPVLSGGIETQYF
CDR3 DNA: TGTGCCAGCAGCCCCGTCCTTAGCGGGGGTATAGAGACCCAGTACTTC

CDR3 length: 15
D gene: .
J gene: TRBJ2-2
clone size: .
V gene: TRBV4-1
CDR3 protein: CASSQVGGATGELFF
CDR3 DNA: TGCGCCAGCAGCCAAGTTGGAGGGGCCACCGGGGAGCTGTTTTTT

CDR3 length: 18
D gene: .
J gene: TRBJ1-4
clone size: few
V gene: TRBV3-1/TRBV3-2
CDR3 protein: CASSPQTGTEAMGEKLFF
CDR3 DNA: TGTGCCAGCAGCCCGCAAACAGGGACTGAGGCGATGGGTGAAAAACTGTTTTTT

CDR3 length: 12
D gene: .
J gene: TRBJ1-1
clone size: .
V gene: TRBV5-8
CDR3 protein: CASSFQRPEAFF
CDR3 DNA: TGTGCCAGCAGCTTCCAACGTCCTGAAGCTTTCTTT

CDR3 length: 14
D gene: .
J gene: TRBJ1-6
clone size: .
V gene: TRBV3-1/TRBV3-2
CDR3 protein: CASSQDRVNSPLHF
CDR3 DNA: TGTGCCAGCAGCCAAGATAGGGTTAATTCACCCCTCCACTTT

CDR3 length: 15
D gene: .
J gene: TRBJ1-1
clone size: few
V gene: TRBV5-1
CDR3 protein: CASSLAGYMNTEAFF
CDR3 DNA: TGCGCCAGCAGCTTGGCAGGGTATATGAACACTGAAGCTTTCTTT

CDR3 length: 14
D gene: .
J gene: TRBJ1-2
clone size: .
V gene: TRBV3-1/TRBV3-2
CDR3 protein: CASSPGHGPYGYTF
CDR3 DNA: TGTGCCAGCAGCCCGGGACACGGGCCCTATGGCTACACCTTC

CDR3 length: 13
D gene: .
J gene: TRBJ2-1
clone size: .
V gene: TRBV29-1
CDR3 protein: CSVAGQRYNEQFF
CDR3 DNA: TGCAGCGTAGCGGGACAGAGGTACAATGAGCAGTTCTTC

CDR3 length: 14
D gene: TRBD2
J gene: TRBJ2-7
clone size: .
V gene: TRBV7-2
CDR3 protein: CASTESGGSYEQYF
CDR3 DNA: TGTGCCAGCACCGAAAGCGGGGGGAGCTACGAGCAGTACTTC

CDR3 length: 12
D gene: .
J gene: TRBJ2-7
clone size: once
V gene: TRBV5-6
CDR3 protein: CASSLDFVEQYF
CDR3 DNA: TGTGCCAGCAGCTTAGACTTCGTCGAGCAGTACTTC

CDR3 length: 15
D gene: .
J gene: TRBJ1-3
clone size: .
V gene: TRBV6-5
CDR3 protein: CASSYSDFSGNTIYF
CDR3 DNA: TGTGCCAGCAGTTACTCAGACTTCTCTGGAAACACCATATATTTT

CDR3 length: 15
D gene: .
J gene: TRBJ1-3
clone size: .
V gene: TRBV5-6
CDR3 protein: CASSLGARSGNTIYF
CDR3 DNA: TGTGCCAGCAGCTTGGGTGCGCGCTCTGGAAACACCATATATTTT

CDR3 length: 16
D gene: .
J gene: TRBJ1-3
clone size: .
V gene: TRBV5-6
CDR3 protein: CASSLDRRASGNTIYF
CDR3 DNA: TGTGCCAGCAGCTTGGATCGCAGGGCCTCTGGAAACACCATATATTTT

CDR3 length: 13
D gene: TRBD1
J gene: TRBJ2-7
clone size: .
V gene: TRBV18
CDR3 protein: CASSPGTGYEQYF
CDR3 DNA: TGTGCCAGCTCCCCGGGGACAGGCTACGAGCAGTACTTC

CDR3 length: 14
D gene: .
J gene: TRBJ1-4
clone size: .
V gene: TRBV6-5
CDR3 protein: CASSYSRQGGELFF
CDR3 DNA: TGTGCCAGCAGTTACTCGAGGCAGGGAGGGGAACTGTTTTTT

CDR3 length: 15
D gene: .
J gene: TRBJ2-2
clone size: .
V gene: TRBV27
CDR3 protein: CASSLEAQGLGELFF
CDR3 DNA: TGTGCCAGCAGTTTAGAGGCCCAGGGACTGGGGGAGCTGTTTTTT

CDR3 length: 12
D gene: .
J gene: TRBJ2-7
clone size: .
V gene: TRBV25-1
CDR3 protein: CASSVAAYEQYF
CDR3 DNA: TGTGCCAGCAGTGTGGCGGCATACGAGCAGTACTTC

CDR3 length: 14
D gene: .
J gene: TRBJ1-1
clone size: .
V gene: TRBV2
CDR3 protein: CASSLDRQAPEAFF
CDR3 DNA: TGTGCCAGCAGTTTGGACCGACAGGCTCCTGAAGCTTTCTTT

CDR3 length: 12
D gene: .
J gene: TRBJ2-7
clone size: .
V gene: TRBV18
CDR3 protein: CASSPTGYEQYF
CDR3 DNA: TGTGCCAGCTCTCCAACAGGTTACGAGCAGTACTTC

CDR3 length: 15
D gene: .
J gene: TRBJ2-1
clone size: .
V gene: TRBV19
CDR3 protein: CASSIGPSNSNEQFF
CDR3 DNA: TGTGCCAGTAGTATTGGGCCCTCAAACTCCAATGAGCAGTTCTTC

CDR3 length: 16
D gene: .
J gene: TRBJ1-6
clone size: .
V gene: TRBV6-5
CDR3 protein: CASSYSTRPGDSPLHF
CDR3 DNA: TGTGCCAGCAGTTACTCGACAAGGCCAGGCGATTCACCCCTCCACTTT

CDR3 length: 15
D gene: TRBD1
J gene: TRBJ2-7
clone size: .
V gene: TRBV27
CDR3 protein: CASRNAGGEGYEQYF
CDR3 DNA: TGTGCCAGCCGAAACGCAGGGGGCGAGGGATACGAGCAGTACTTC

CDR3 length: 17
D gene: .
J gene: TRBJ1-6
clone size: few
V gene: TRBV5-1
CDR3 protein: CASRQGLISSYNSPLHF
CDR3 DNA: TGCGCCAGCCGGCAGGGACTTATTAGCTCCTATAATTCACCCCTCCACTTT

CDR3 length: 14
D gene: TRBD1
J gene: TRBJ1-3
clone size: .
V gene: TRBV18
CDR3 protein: CASSLQGARNTIYF
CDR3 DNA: TGTGCCAGCTCACTCCAGGGGGCCAGGAACACCATATATTTT

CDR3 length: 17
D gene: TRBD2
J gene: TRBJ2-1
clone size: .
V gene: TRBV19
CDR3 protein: CASSPGGLAGGYNEQFF
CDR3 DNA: TGTGCCAGTAGCCCCGGAGGACTAGCGGGGGGTTACAATGAGCAGTTCTTC

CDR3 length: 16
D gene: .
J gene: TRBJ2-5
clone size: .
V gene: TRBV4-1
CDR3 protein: CASSQDFWGVQETQYF
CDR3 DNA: TGCGCCAGCAGCCAAGACTTTTGGGGGGTCCAAGAGACCCAGTACTTC

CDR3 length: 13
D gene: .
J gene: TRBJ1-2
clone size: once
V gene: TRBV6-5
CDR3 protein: CASRGTEFYGYTF
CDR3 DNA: TGTGCCAGCAGGGGGACTGAATTCTATGGCTACACCTTC

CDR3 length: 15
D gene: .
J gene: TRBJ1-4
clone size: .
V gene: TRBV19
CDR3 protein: CASTHRREANEKLFF
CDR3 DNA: TGTGCCAGTACCCACCGGAGGGAAGCTAATGAAAAACTGTTTTTT

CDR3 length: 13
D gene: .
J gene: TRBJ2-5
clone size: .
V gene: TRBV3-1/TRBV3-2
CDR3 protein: CASSRGTPETQYF
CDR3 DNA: TGTGCCAGCAGCCGCGGGACTCCGGAGACCCAGTACTTC

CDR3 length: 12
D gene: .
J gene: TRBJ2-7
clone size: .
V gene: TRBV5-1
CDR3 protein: CASSPSNSEQYF
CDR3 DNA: TGCGCCAGCAGCCCTAGTAATTCCGAGCAGTACTTC

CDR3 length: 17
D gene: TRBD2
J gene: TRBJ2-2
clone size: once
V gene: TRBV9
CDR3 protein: CASSAPAGGRDTGELFF
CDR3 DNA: TGTGCCAGCAGCGCCCCTGCGGGGGGGCGGGACACCGGGGAGCTGTTTTTT

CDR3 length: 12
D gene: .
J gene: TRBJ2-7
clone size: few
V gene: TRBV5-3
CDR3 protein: CARSLEWYEQYF
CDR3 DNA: TGTGCCAGAAGCTTGGAATGGTACGAGCAGTACTTC

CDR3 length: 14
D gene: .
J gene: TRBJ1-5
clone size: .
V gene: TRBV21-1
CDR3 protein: CASSWRGSNQPQHF
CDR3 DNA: TGTGCCAGCAGCTGGAGGGGTAGCAATCAGCCCCAGCATTTT